These T cell receptor beta chains were read from a single sample in a study of cytomegalovirus exposure and HLA in healthy donors. Sequencing was performed with immunoSEQ multiplex PCR; in TCRdb, only in-frame clones are kept and a portion is missing. The data show about 120,000 clones, about 85% seen once. Sequenced sample: PBMCs. The receptors derive from a woman aged 25 to 39 in good health and CMV-seronegative. Each CDR3 is given with its conserved first and last residue. A D gene is named only where the DNA matches it firmly. The size field is filled for only some rows; it gives once, few, many or a size class.

J,size,D,V,DNA,CDR3
TRBJ1-4,NA,TRBD1,TRBV5-1,TGCGCCAGCAGCCCGTCGGGACAGGCTGAAAAACTGTTTTTT,CASSPSGQAEKLFF
TRBJ2-2,few,NA,TRBV12-2,TGTGCAAGTCGCTTACCAAAGGACAGGCCCCTAAACACCGGGGAGCTGTTTTTT,CASRLPKDRPLNTGELFF
TRBJ2-1,NA,TRBD1,TRBV11-2,TGTGCCAGCAGCCCTTGGACAGGGGTGAACAATGAGCAGTTCTTC,CASSPWTGVNNEQFF
TRBJ2-1,NA,TRBD2,TRBV5-1,TGCGCCAGCAGCTCCGGGACTAGCGGGGGTATCTACAATGAGCAGTTCTTC,CASSSGTSGGIYNEQFF
TRBJ2-3,NA,TRBD2,TRBV5-6,TGTGCCAGCAGCTGGGGTCTGGGAACTAGCGGGGACAGCACAGATACGCAGTATTTT,CASSWGLGTSGDSTDTQYF
TRBJ1-3,many,TRBD1,TRBV11-2,TGTGCCAGCAGCTTTACCAGAGGAAGGGGGCGTGGAAACACCATATATTTT,CASSFTRGRGRGNTIYF
TRBJ1-6,NA,NA,TRBV19,TGTGCCAGTCGTGTGACGGCCAGTACAGCATATTCACCCCTCCACTTT,CASRVTASTAYSPLHF
TRBJ2-2,once,TRBD2,TRBV4-3,TGCGCCAGCAGCCGTAGACTAGCGGGGGGCTCGAACACCGGGGAGCTGTTTTTT,CASSRRLAGGSNTGELFF
TRBJ1-4,NA,NA,TRBV5-6,TGTGCCAGCAGCTTTCGGCAGGGAGGGCGTGAAAAACTGTTTTTT,CASSFRQGGREKLFF
TRBJ2-2,NA,NA,TRBV18,TGTGCCAGCTCAACTACTGACAGGAACACCGGGGAGCTGTTTTTT,CASSTTDRNTGELFF
TRBJ1-1,NA,TRBD1,TRBV2,TGTGCCAGCAGGATGGACAGGGACACTGAAGCTTTCTTT,CASRMDRDTEAFF
TRBJ1-2,NA,NA,TRBV29-1,TGCAGCGTTCAGGAATTGTATGGCTACACCTTC,CSVQELYGYTF
TRBJ2-7,once,NA,TRBV19,TGTGCCAGTAGTAACCGGGACATAGCCTACGAGCAGTACTTC,CASSNRDIAYEQYF
TRBJ2-2,NA,TRBD2,TRBV19,TGTGCCAGTAGTACGGGACTAGCGCCGAACACCGGGGAGCTGTTTTTT,CASSTGLAPNTGELFF
TRBJ2-3,NA,NA,TRBV27,TGTGCCAGCAGTGCGCTGAAGAAGACAGCACCGACAGATACGCAGTATTTT,CASSALKKTAPTDTQYF
TRBJ2-1,NA,NA,TRBV1,TGCACCACCTTAGACTGCGGGGCCCTCTCCTACAATGAGCAGTTCTTC,CTTLDCGALSYNEQFF
TRBJ1-4,once,TRBD1,TRBV29-1,TGCAGCGTTGAAGGGGCAGGGGGCGAAAAACTGTTTTTT,CSVEGAGGEKLFF
TRBJ1-6,once,TRBD1,TRBV18,TGTGCCAGCTCACCAGGACAGGGGACCCATAATTCACCCCTCCACTTT,CASSPGQGTHNSPLHF
TRBJ1-5,once,NA,TRBV19,TGTGCCAGTAGCAGGAAACCGACAGGTCCGTTTACTTATAGCAATCAGCCCCAGCATTTT,CASSRKPTGPFTYSNQPQHF
TRBJ2-7,NA,NA,TRBV5-6,TGTGCCAGCCGCCTTCTTACAGGGATGGCTTACGAGCAGTACTTC,CASRLLTGMAYEQYF
TRBJ2-5,NA,TRBD2,TRBV10-3,TGTGCCATCAGGGGGACTACCCAAGAGACCCAGTACTTC,CAIRGTTQETQYF
TRBJ2-1,NA,NA,TRBV5-6,TGTGCCAGCAGCTCCGTGGACAGCAGTTACAATGAGCAGTTCTTC,CASSSVDSSYNEQFF
TRBJ1-1,NA,NA,TRBV6-1,TGTGCCAGTAGTCTGGCGGGACGGACGAACACTGAAGCTTTCTTT,CASSLAGRTNTEAFF
TRBJ2-5,once,TRBD1,TRBV27,TGTGCCAGCAGTAGCAGGGACAGGGGAGGCGAGACCCAGTACTTC,CASSSRDRGGETQYF
TRBJ1-1,NA,NA,TRBV5-4,TGTGCCAGCCGCATAGGCGGGGCCCTGAACACTGAAGCTTTCTTT,CASRIGGALNTEAFF
TRBJ1-5,NA,NA,TRBV14,TGTGCCAGCAGCCAAGGCGGGGCCAGCAATCAGCCCCAGCATTTT,CASSQGGASNQPQHF
TRBJ1-2,once,TRBD1,TRBV29-1,TGCAGCGTTTCACAACGGACAGGGGGTGGCTATGGCTACACCTTC,CSVSQRTGGGYGYTF
TRBJ1-2,NA,TRBD1,TRBV7-4,TGTGCCAGCAGCCAACGCAGGGGGCCTAACTATGGCTACACCTTC,CASSQRRGPNYGYTF
TRBJ2-4,NA,TRBD1,TRBV11-3,TGTGCCAGCAGCCCCAGACAGGGGGCGGTGGACATTCAGTACTTC,CASSPRQGAVDIQYF
TRBJ1-2,NA,NA,TRBV19,TGTGCCAGTAGTATAGCGGGGAGTAACTATGGCTACACCTTC,CASSIAGSNYGYTF
TRBJ2-7,NA,TRBD1,TRBV15,TGTGCCACCAGCAGTCACAGGGGTTCCTACGAGCAGTACTTC,CATSSHRGSYEQYF
TRBJ2-1,NA,TRBD2,TRBV9,TGTGCCAGCAGCGTAGCTAGCGGGGGGAACAATGAGCAGTTCTTC,CASSVASGGNNEQFF
TRBJ1-1,NA,NA,TRBV6-5,TGTGCCAGCACAAAGAACACTGAAGCTTTCTTT,CASTKNTEAFF
TRBJ1-2,NA,NA,TRBV6-5,TGTGCCAGCAGTGCACGGGGGGATGGCTACACCTTC,CASSARGDGYTF
TRBJ1-4,NA,NA,TRBV30,TGTGCCTGGGGGGGGGCATTGGGAGAAAAACTGTTTTTT,CAWGGALGEKLFF
TRBJ2-1,few,TRBD2,TRBV5-1,TGCGCCAGCAGCTTGGATCCTAGCGGGGCCCGATCCTACAATGAGCAGTTCTTC,CASSLDPSGARSYNEQFF
TRBJ2-2,NA,NA,TRBV10-3,TGTGCCATCAGTTCCCAGGGGCTGAACACCGGGGAGCTGTTTTTT,CAISSQGLNTGELFF
TRBJ2-1,NA,NA,TRBV11-2,TGTGCCAGCAGCTTAAGGGGGAGCTCCTACAATGAGCAGTTCTTC,CASSLRGSSYNEQFF
TRBJ1-4,NA,NA,TRBV6-5,TGTGCCAGCAGTACCAAACGGGGGAGGAATGAAAAACTGTTTTTT,CASSTKRGRNEKLFF
TRBJ2-7,few,TRBD1,TRBV5-4,TGTGCCAGCAGCACCCAGACAGGGCTGCGGGAGCAGTACTTC,CASSTQTGLREQYF
TRBJ2-7,once,NA,TRBV19,TGTGCCAGCTCCGGTACCTACGAGCAGTACTTC,CASSGTYEQYF
TRBJ1-2,NA,TRBD1,TRBV5-5,TGTGCCAGCAGCTTGGATGGACAGGGGGCGAACTATGGCTACACCTTC,CASSLDGQGANYGYTF
TRBJ2-1,NA,TRBD2,TRBV4-1,TGCGCCAGCAGCCAGCTGCCTAGCGGGGGGTACAATGAGCAGTTCTTC,CASSQLPSGGYNEQFF
TRBJ2-7,NA,TRBD1,TRBV7-3,TGTGCCAGCAGCCCGAGCCGGGACAGCCCCTACGAGCAGTACTTC,CASSPSRDSPYEQYF
TRBJ1-2,once,NA,TRBV6-5,TGTGCCAGCAGTGTACAGGGTTACTATGGCTACACCTTC,CASSVQGYYGYTF
TRBJ1-2,NA,NA,TRBV7-9,TGTGCCAGCAGCTTCGGGGACCGGGGACTTGGCTACACCTTC,CASSFGDRGLGYTF
TRBJ2-5,NA,TRBD2,TRBV9,TGTGCCAGCAGCCCCCCCCCTAGCGGGGGGGCGGTAGAGACCCAGTACTTC,CASSPPPSGGAVETQYF
TRBJ2-1,NA,TRBD1,TRBV6-5,TGTGCCAGCAGCCGGGGACAGGGGGCTTACAATGAGCAGTTCTTC,CASSRGQGAYNEQFF
TRBJ2-7,NA,NA,TRBV20-1,TGCAGTGCTAACGGGGGCTACGAGCAGTACTTC,CSANGGYEQYF
TRBJ2-3,NA,TRBD2,TRBV5-1,TGCGCCAGCAGCTTGGCAAGCGGGGGCACAGATACGCAGTATTTT,CASSLASGGTDTQYF
TRBJ2-1,NA,TRBD2,TRBV4-2,TGTGCCAGCAGCCAAGAACTAGCGGGGGGGCTCCACAATGAGCAGTTCTTC,CASSQELAGGLHNEQFF
TRBJ2-6,NA,NA,TRBV7-2,TGTGCCAGCAGCGCTTCTAGCGCTGGGGCCAACGTCCTGACTTTC,CASSASSAGANVLTF
TRBJ1-1,NA,NA,TRBV5-1,TGCGCCAGCAGCTTACAGGGTTACACTGAAGCTTTCTTT,CASSLQGYTEAFF